The next 25 T cell receptor beta chains were all read from a single sample in a study of cytomegalovirus exposure and HLA in healthy donors. Assay used: immunoSEQ multiplex PCR; TCRdb lists only in-frame clones, some missing. The sample contains about 330,000 clones, 86% of which appear only once. Material: PBMCs. These receptors all come from a woman aged 18-29 years in good health and CMV-seronegative.

The J gene is TRBJ2-3, the V gene TRBV7-8, with no clear D. V gave up 3 bases and J gave up 0 bases, with 10 bases separating them. CDR3 length: 15 amino acids. CDR1 and CDR2 from the germline V gene are SGHVS and FQNEAQ. The CDR3 nucleotides are TGTGCCAGCAGCTTTACACGACATAGCACAGATACGCAGTATTTT. Encoded protein: CASSFTRHSTDTQYF. Full variable domain (missing parts from reference TRBV7-8 and TRBJ2-3): GAGVSQSPRYKVAKRGQDVALRCDPISGHVSLFWYQQALGQGPEFLTYFQNEAQLDKSGLPSDRFFAERPEGSVSTLKIQRTQQEDSAVYLCASSFTRHSTDTQYFGPGTRLTVL.

This CDR3 reads CASSLQGAVNTEAFF. The CDR3 nucleotides read TGTGCCAGCAGTTTACAGGGGGCGGTGAACACTGAAGCTTTCTTT. The chain employs TRBV27 and TRBJ1-1, with 8 bases lining up with TRBD1. Germline loops: CDR1 MNHEY, CDR2 SMNVEV (reference sequence). This CDR3 has 15 amino acids. V dropped 2 bases and J dropped 0; count of bases not matched to a gene: 2.

The genes are TRBV2 and TRBJ2-7; tentatively, D is TRBD1 (6 bases). From germline, CDR1 is SNHLY and CDR2 FYNNEI. The V end lost 2 bases, the J end lost 2 bases, and 10 bases lay between the germline ends. This CDR3 has 14 residues. The CDR3 nucleotides read TGTGCCAGCAGTGAACGGCGGACAGCCTACGAGCAGTACTTC. This gives the protein CASSERRTAYEQYF. Full variable domain (outside the CDR3, taken from reference TRBV2 and TRBJ2-7): EPEVTQTPSHQVTQMGQEVILRCVPISNHLYFYWYRQILGQKVEFLVSFYNNEISEKSEIFDDQFSVERPDGSNFTLKIRSTKLEDSAMYFCASSERRTAYEQYFGPGTRLTVT.

This clone has just one count. The gene calls are TRBV29-1 and TRBJ1-1, with D unresolved. Trimming removed 6 bases from V and 1 base from J, with 12 bases in between. CDR1 SQVTM and CDR2 ANQGSEA come from the germline V gene. The CDR3 extends over 13 amino acids. CDR3 sequence: CSVAEFENTEAFF. CDR3 nucleotides: TGCAGCGTAGCCGAATTCGAGAACACTGAAGCTTTCTTT.

This sequence joins TRBV29-1 and TRBJ2-1; 9 bases match TRBD1. CDR3 length: 13 residues. Germline-derived CDR1 and CDR2 are SQVTM and ANQGSEA. The V and J ends lost 4 bases and 7 bases, in that order; junction bases with no gene match: 5. Here the CDR3 reads CSVGGTGRNEQFF. CDR3 DNA sequence: TGCAGCGTTGGAGGGACAGGGAGGAATGAGCAGTTCTTC.

The chain carries TRBV7-2 and TRBJ2-1, with D unresolved. V was pared by 2 bases and J by 7 bases, with 12 bases between. Germline values: CDR1 SGHTA, CDR2 FQGNSA. CDR3 length: 14 residues. For the CDR3, the DNA is TGTGCCAGCAGCTTACTAGTCTCGTTTAATGAGCAGTTCTTC. This gives the protein CASSLLVSFNEQFF.

As for this clone: The same CDR3 also results from other DNA sequences found in this sample. V gene TRBV6-5 combines with J gene TRBJ1-1, with TRBD1 as a possible D gene (6 bases). Trimming shortened V by 6 bases and J by 4 bases, and 12 bases separated the two germline ends. The CDR3 consists of 13 residues. Germline assignment: CDR1 MNHEY and CDR2 SVGAGI. The CDR3 nucleotides read TGTGCCAGCAGCCTAGGGGGTGGCACTGAAGCTTTCTTT. Protein sequence: CASSLGGGTEAFF.

This chain joins TRBV4-3 and TRBJ2-7; weak D call: TRBD1 (6 bases). V was shortened by 4 bases and J by 2 bases, with 15 bases between the two germline ends. Germline CDR1 reads LGHNA; CDR2 reads YSLEER. This CDR3 spans 15 amino acids. The CDR3 here is CASSRVQGPPYEQYF. DNA for the CDR3: TGCGCCAGCAGCCGGGTACAGGGCCCCCCCTACGAGCAGTACTTC.

The chain joins TRBV11-2 to TRBJ1-1, with TRBD1 identical over 7 bases. The junction had 11 bases not matched to a gene; V was cut back by 7 bases and J by 0 bases. Looked up from germline, CDR1 is SGHAT and CDR2 is FQNNGV. The length of the CDR3 is 16 residues. The CDR3 is CASTQGLGQMNTEAFF. The CDR3 DNA sequence: TGTGCCAGCACCCAGGGGCTGGGACAGATGAACACTGAAGCTTTCTTT.

This sequence joins TRBV18 and TRBJ2-7; D might be TRBD2 (6 bases). CDR3 length: 15 residues. Between the trimmed V and J ends, which lost 2 bases and 4 bases, there was a span of 15 bases. CDR1 is KGHSH, CDR2 LQKENI, per germline. Here the CDR3 DNA reads TGTGCCAGCTCACCAGAGTTCGGCGGGAAGTACGAGCAGTACTTC. This translates into CASSPEFGGKYEQYF.

This chain joins TRBV20-1 and TRBJ1-2, with D perhaps matching TRBD1 (5 bases). Germline V lookup: CDR1 DFQATT, CDR2 SNEGSKA (reference sequence). The CDR3 has 11 residues. The germline V and J ends were trimmed by 5 bases and 5 bases, with 9 bases remaining between them. The CDR3 here is CSAGGEYGYTF. In DNA, the CDR3 is TGCAGTGCTGGGGGGGAGTATGGCTACACCTTC.

This rearrangement joins TRBV12-5 to TRBJ2-7; D unresolved. Germline V gives CDR1 LGHNT, CDR2 FRNRAP. V was pared by 1 base and J by 6 bases, with 16 bases between. This CDR3 contains 15 residues. The CDR3 coding sequence is TGTGCTAGTGGTTTGGGCCCCCCGAGGCTGATCGAGCAGTACTTC. Translation gives CASGLGPPRLIEQYF.

A single count supports this clone. The rearrangement uses TRBV27 and TRBJ2-5, with a weak D call TRBD2 (5 bases). The germline V gene has CDR1 MNHEY and CDR2 SMNVEV (reference sequence). The V end was cut by 6 bases, the J end by 3 bases, with 14 bases between. This CDR3 contains 14 residues. The CDR3 loop is CASSPLSAEETQYF. The CDR3 nucleotides are TGTGCCAGCAGCCCGCTTAGCGCTGAAGAGACCCAGTACTTC.

The CDR3 loop reads CASSRPGGPYEQYF. CDR3 in DNA: TGTGCCAGCAGCCGACCCGGGGGGCCCTACGAGCAGTACTTC. This chain joins TRBV6-5 and TRBJ2-7, with D maybe TRBD2 (7 bases). V was cut by 6 bases and J by 2 bases, with 14 bases left in between. Germline lookup yields CDR1 MNHEY and CDR2 SVGAGI. CDR3 length: 14 residues.

The rearrangement uses TRBV5-4 and TRBJ1-1; possible D gene TRBD1, 5 bases. The V end was cut by 3 bases, the J end by 5 bases, with 14 bases between. The CDR3 contains 14 residues. In germline, CDR1 is SGHNT, CDR2 YYREEE (reference sequence). CDR3 residues: CASSSPPGGTEAFF. The CDR3 DNA reads TGTGCCAGCAGCTCCCCACCGGGGGGGACTGAAGCTTTCTTT.

CDR3 region: CASSLVTGESGEQYF. DNA for the CDR3: TGTGCCAGCAGCTTAGTTACAGGGGAAAGTGGCGAGCAGTACTTC. This chain connects TRBV7-9 to TRBJ2-7, with 7 bases fitting TRBD1. The length of the CDR3 is 15 residues. Germline CDR1 reads SEHNR; CDR2 reads FQNEAQ (reference sequence). J gave up 6 bases and V 1 base, and 9 bases lay outside the gene matches.

The chain joins TRBV18 to TRBJ1-1, with 7 bases lining up with TRBD1. Germline V lookup: CDR1 KGHSH, CDR2 LQKENI. The CDR3 is 14 amino acids. J was trimmed by 0 bases and V by 4 bases; bases with no gene match: 2. CDR3 nucleotides: TGTGCCAGCTCACTAGGGACAGTGAACACTGAAGCTTTCTTT. Protein: CASSLGTVNTEAFF.

The sample holds a few counts of this clone. The junction departs from germline at one end; a sequencing error may be responsible. The CDR3 DNA is TGTGCCGGCAGACTAGCACCGGCACAAGAGACCCAGTACTTC. This encodes CAGRLAPAQETQYF. The V call is TRBV2, the J call TRBJ2-5, with 7 bases that match TRBD2. Germline V gene lookup returns CDR1 SNHLY and CDR2 FYNNEI. This CDR3 region has 14 residues.

The chain uses TRBV25-1 and TRBJ2-5; possible D gene TRBD1, 7 bases. Deletions cut 4 bases from V and 9 bases from J, with 24 bases between. The CDR3 spans 16 residues. CDR1 is MGHDK and CDR2 is SYGVNS in the germline V gene. The CDR3 is CASSARDSMWGVAQYF. Here the CDR3 DNA reads TGTGCCAGCAGTGCCCGGGACAGTATGTGGGGGGTGGCCCAGTACTTC.

This clone was counted between two and nine times. This sequence joins TRBV4-2 and TRBJ1-5; D unresolved. CDR3 size: 15 residues. Germline lookup yields CDR1 LGHNA and CDR2 YNFKEQ. Trimming left V 1 base short and J 7 bases short, with 14 bases between. CDR3 in DNA: TGTGCCAGCAGCCAAGTCCCCCCCGAGAGGCAGCCCCAGCATTTT. Protein: CASSQVPPERQPQHF.

There are a few counts of this clone. This chain uses TRBV7-2 with TRBJ2-3, with D possibly TRBD1 on 5 matching bases. The length of the CDR3 is 14 residues. Germline V gene sequence: CDR1 SGHTA, CDR2 FQGNSA. Trimming left V 5 bases short and J 4 bases short, with 13 bases between. CDR3 region: CASSPQQGPDTQYF. The CDR3 DNA is TGTGCCAGCAGCCCGCAGCAGGGTCCAGATACGCAGTATTTT.

The rearrangement uses TRBV29-1 and TRBJ2-7; TRBD1 agrees at 8 bases. The germline gives CDR1 SQVTM, CDR2 ANQGSEA. The V and J ends lost 7 bases and 0 bases, in that order; junction bases with no gene match: 8. The CDR3 covers 14 residues. CDR3 in amino acids: CSARTGLSSYEQYF. The CDR3 DNA reads as TGCAGCGCCCGGACAGGGCTGAGCTCCTACGAGCAGTACTTC.

The V gene is TRBV5-5, the J gene TRBJ1-1; 8 nucleotides line up with TRBD1. The V segment lost 3 bases and the J segment 4 bases; nucleotides outside the gene matches: 11. Per the germline V gene, CDR1 is SGHKS and CDR2 is YYEKEE (reference sequence). The CDR3 sequence is 16 residues long. The CDR3 here is CASSSSRQGLGTEAFF. The CDR3 DNA reads as TGTGCCAGCAGCTCATCCCGACAGGGGTTGGGCACTGAAGCTTTCTTT. Drawing the rest from reference TRBV5-5 and TRBJ1-1, the complete variable domain is DAGVTQSPTHLIKTRGQQVTLRCSPISGHKSVSWYQQVLGQGPQFIFQYYEKEERGRGNFPDRFSARQFPNYSSELNVNALLLGDSALYLCASSSSRQGLGTEAFFGQGTRLTVV.

The chain links TRBV27 to TRBJ2-3, with TRBD2 as a possible D gene (5 bases). Between the trimmed V and J ends, which lost 2 bases and 2 bases, there was a span of 8 bases. The CDR3 consists of 14 residues. Germline assignment: CDR1 MNHEY and CDR2 SMNVEV (reference sequence). This CDR3 reads CASSLQRFTDTQYF. CDR3 sequence (DNA): TGTGCCAGCAGTTTACAGCGGTTCACAGATACGCAGTATTTT.

The gene calls are TRBV9 and TRBJ1-2; no clear D gene. CDR3 size: 15 residues. The V end lost 0 bases, the J end lost 1 base, and 10 bases lay between the germline ends. Looked up from germline, CDR1 is SGDLS and CDR2 is YYNGEE. The CDR3 region is CASSVGGRVNYGYTF. Here the CDR3 DNA reads TGTGCCAGCAGCGTAGGAGGGAGGGTTAACTATGGCTACACCTTC. The variable domain in full, completed from reference TRBV9 and TRBJ1-2, reads DSGVTQTPKHLITATGQRVTLRCSPRSGDLSVYWYQQSLDQGLQFLIQYYNGEERAKGNILERFSAQQFPDLHSELNLSSLELGDSALYFCASSVGGRVNYGYTFGSGTRLTVV.